These T cell receptor beta chains were read from a single sample in a study of a mutant IDH1 vaccine in newly diagnosed glioma. These receptors are not linked to any known antigen. The table came from immunoSEQ multiplex PCR; TCRdb's copy has only in-frame clones and leaves some out. The sample gives roughly 120,000 clones, roughly 78% of which show up once; 5% to 6% is in the top ten. The sequenced sample was PBMCs, obtained from a glioma patient whose treatment included an IDH1 peptide vaccine. Receptor source: a man aged 40-49 years with glioma. Both conserved end residues are part of each CDR3. D genes are given only for firm matches. Clone sizes are given selectively: once, few, many, or a class where the clone is expanded.

J,D,size,V,CDR3,DNA
TRBJ2-6,NA,NA,TRBV11-1,CASRDLRGGPGANVLTF,TGTGCCAGCAGGGACCTTAGGGGAGGACCTGGGGCCAACGTCCTGACTTTC
TRBJ2-2,NA,NA,TRBV5-1,CASSLGSANTGELFF,TGCGCCAGCAGCCTGGGAAGTGCGAACACCGGGGAGCTGTTTTTT
TRBJ2-3,TRBD1,once,TRBV14,CASSQADVDRGYRTDTQYF,TGTGCCAGCAGCCAAGCGGACGTGGACAGGGGGTACCGCACAGATACGCAGTATTTT
TRBJ2-7,NA,NA,TRBV9,CASSVENGGPYEQYF,TGTGCCAGCAGCGTAGAGAATGGGGGCCCCTACGAGCAGTACTTC
TRBJ2-1,TRBD1,NA,TRBV28,CAIRQGGDNEQFF,TGTGCCATCAGACAGGGGGGTGACAATGAGCAGTTCTTC
TRBJ2-3,NA,NA,TRBV28,CASRLRGVTVNTQYF,TGTGCCAGCAGGCTCAGGGGGGTCACCGTGAACACGCAGTATTTT
TRBJ2-7,NA,NA,TRBV30,CAWSVGVWAEQYF,TGTGCCTGGAGTGTTGGAGTTTGGGCCGAGCAGTACTTC
TRBJ2-5,NA,NA,TRBV7-2,CASSQGGRETQYF,TGTGCCAGCAGCCAGGGGGGGAGGGAGACCCAGTACTTC
TRBJ2-1,TRBD1,NA,TRBV5-6,CASSSGTGGSLDEQFF,TGTGCCAGCAGCTCCGGGACAGGGGGGTCCCTAGATGAGCAGTTCTTC
TRBJ1-3,NA,once,TRBV15,CATSRRTVTGNTIYF,TGTGCCACCAGCAGACGGACAGTAACTGGAAACACCATATATTTT
TRBJ2-5,NA,NA,TRBV7-2,CASSLGRGQGETQYF,TGTGCCAGCAGCCTAGGACGGGGGCAAGGAGAGACCCAGTACTTC
TRBJ1-1,NA,few,TRBV19,CASSTEWNTEAFF,TGTGCCAGTAGTACCGAATGGAACACTGAAGCTTTCTTT
TRBJ2-3,NA,NA,TRBV9,CASSADTDTQYF,TGTGCCAGCAGCGCCGACACAGATACGCAGTATTTT
TRBJ2-4,TRBD1,once,TRBV5-5,CASSLVQGDRNIQYF,TGTGCCAGCAGCTTGGTACAGGGGGATCGAAACATTCAGTACTTC
TRBJ1-2,NA,few,TRBV25-1,CASSEWEGNYGYTF,TGTGCCAGCAGTGAATGGGAGGGAAACTATGGCTACACCTTC
TRBJ2-5,NA,NA,TRBV6-1,CASSWGDQETQYF,TGTGCCAGCAGTTGGGGGGACCAAGAGACCCAGTACTTC
TRBJ2-1,NA,few,TRBV6-1,CASSELGGSTNEQFF,TGTGCCAGCAGTGAACTTGGGGGCTCAACCAATGAGCAGTTCTTC
TRBJ2-7,NA,once,TRBV30,CAWIGDYEQYF,TGTGCCTGGATAGGAGATTACGAGCAGTACTTC
TRBJ2-3,NA,NA,TRBV7-8,CASSPTLQGVGTDTQYF,TGTGCCAGCAGCCCCACCCTACAGGGAGTCGGCACAGATACGCAGTATTTT
TRBJ1-2,TRBD1,NA,TRBV7-2,CASSSPGQRHYGYTF,TGTGCCAGCAGCTCCCCGGGACAGCGCCACTATGGCTACACCTTC